These 17 T cell receptor beta chains came from one sample sequenced in a study of blood T cells in healthy people across ages. Combining a sample-barcoded 5' primer with a J-beta primer mix, a second PCR ran for about 6 to 12 cycles. One entry per CDR3 protein, called by TCRdb with MiXCR from the 5' RACE reads. This sample has hundreds of thousands of distinct CDR3 sequences; around 31% occur once, and the top ten carry approximately 14%. The sequencing input was blood. The source of these receptors is a woman of 80 years or more in good health.

The genes are TRBV6-4 and TRBJ2-1; TRBD2 matches at 10 bases. This CDR3 has 16 residues. The germline CDR1 and CDR2 sequences are MRHNA and SNTAGT. V lost 0 bases, J lost 5 bases, and 4 bases stayed unmatched. The CDR3 nucleotides read TGTGCCAGCAGTGACTCTGCTAGCGGGGGCCACAATGAGCAGTTCTTC. This sequence encodes CASSDSASGGHNEQFF.

This clonotype was recorded at least ten times. This may arise from a read error, as a much more abundant clone is one base away. The rearrangement uses TRBV20-1 and TRBJ2-7; 12 nucleotides line up with TRBD2. After removal of 1 base from V and 7 bases from J, the junction contained 5 bases not matched to a gene. The CDR3 extends over 14 amino acids. Germline V gives CDR1 DFQATT, CDR2 SNEGSKA (reference sequence). This CDR3 reads CSARGPSGGGEQYF. The DNA for the CDR3 is TGCAGTGCTAGAGGCCCTAGCGGGGGGGGAGAGCAGTACTTC.

Turning to this clonotype: At one end the junction does not follow the germline gene, possibly because of a read error. V gene TRBV20-1 combines with J gene TRBJ1-5, with D possibly TRBD1 on 6 matching bases. The CDR3 contains 14 residues. Germline V CDR1 and CDR2: DFQATT, SNEGSKA (reference sequence). CDR3 coding DNA: TGCGGTGCTAGAGTGGGGGACACCCTGGGGCCCCAGCATTTT. This translates into CGARVGDTLGPQHF.

In its sample, this clonotype was seen many times. This chain joins TRBV7-2 and TRBJ2-3; D uncertain. The CDR3 is 14 residues long. The germline V and J ends were trimmed by 2 bases and 6 bases, with 12 bases remaining between them. Germline V gives CDR1 SGHTA, CDR2 FQGNSA. The CDR3 protein is CASSLPSPWDTQYF. The CDR3 DNA reads as TGTGCCAGCAGCTTACCATCACCCTGGGATACGCAGTATTTT.

The V gene is TRBV2, the J gene TRBJ1-3; TRBD1 matches at 9 bases. Germline values: CDR1 SNHLY, CDR2 FYNNEI. The junction had 12 bases not matched to a gene; V was cut back by 5 bases and J by 4 bases. The length of the CDR3 is 17 residues. Here the CDR3 DNA reads TGTGCCAGCAGTCCCGGACAGGGGAGAGTCTCCGGAAACACCATATATTTT. This translates into CASSPGQGRVSGNTIYF.

The chain recombines TRBV6-5 with TRBJ1-2, with D perhaps TRBD1 (5 bases). The germline gives CDR1 MNHEY, CDR2 SVGAGI. The CDR3 covers 14 residues. The V and J ends lost 2 bases and 8 bases respectively, with 15 bases between them. CDR3: CASSYGAEGNGYTF. CDR3 coding DNA: TGTGCCAGCAGTTACGGGGCGGAGGGGAACGGCTACACCTTC.

In DNA form, the CDR3 reads TGTGCCAGCAGTGAAGCCGGGGGGGGTGAAAAACTGTTTTTT. Protein sequence: CASSEAGGGEKLFF. This chain uses TRBV2 with TRBJ1-4; D is perhaps TRBD1 (5 bases). The length of the CDR3 is 14 residues. CDR1 is SNHLY, CDR2 FYNNEI, per germline. V lost 0 bases, J lost 7 bases, and 9 bases lay in between.

V gene TRBV19 combines with J gene TRBJ2-1, with D maybe TRBD1 (6 bases). V was pared by 3 bases and J by 10 bases, with 13 bases between. The CDR3 contains 13 residues. CDR1 is LNHDA and CDR2 is SQIVND in the germline V gene (reference sequence). The CDR3 sequence is CASSIEVGTEQFF. CDR3 DNA: TGTGCCAGTAGTATCGAGGTTGGGACAGAGCAGTTCTTC.

This clonotype showed up many times. This chain uses TRBV6-1 with TRBJ2-7; possible D gene TRBD1, 5 bases. The V gene lost 8 bases and the J gene lost 5 bases, with 16 bases spanning the gap. CDR1 and CDR2 (germline): MNHNS, SASEGT. This CDR3 contains 13 residues. CDR3 nucleotide sequence: TGTGCCAGCGGAGCAGGGTTTCGCCACGAGCAGTACTTC. The encoded protein is CASGAGFRHEQYF.

This clonotype was seen repeatedly, ten times or more. The chain links TRBV30 to TRBJ1-2, with a weak D call TRBD1 (5 bases). V lost 4 bases to trimming and J lost 5 bases, with 14 bases between them. Germline CDR1 and CDR2: GTSNPN and SVGIG (reference sequence). This CDR3 is built from 13 residues. The CDR3, as DNA: TGTGCCTGGAAACAGGACCTGGGGTATGGCTACACCTTC. It yields the protein CAWKQDLGYGYTF.

This clonotype occurred many times. The CDR3 spells CASSNSGGARNEQFF. CDR3 DNA sequence: TGCGCCAGCAGCAATAGCGGGGGGGCACGGAATGAGCAGTTCTTC. The chain employs TRBV5-1 and TRBJ2-1, with 11 bases fitting TRBD2. Germline V CDR1 and CDR2: SGHRS, YFSETQ. V lost 4 bases to trimming and J lost 7 bases; unmatched junction nucleotides: 7. This CDR3 is 15 amino acids long.

This clonotype was observed many times. The chain's CDR3 is CASSVTGQASEKLFF. In nucleotides, the CDR3 is TGTGCCAGCAGCGTAACGGGACAGGCCAGCGAAAAACTGTTTTTT. The gene calls are TRBV9 and TRBJ1-4; 8 positions match TRBD1. Germline V gene lookup returns CDR1 SGDLS and CDR2 YYNGEE. There are 15 residues in the CDR3. V trimming: 1 base; J trimming: 8 bases; junction bases outside the gene matches: 7.

This clonotype was counted at least ten times. The J gene is TRBJ2-3, the V gene TRBV18; D gene ambiguous. The length of the CDR3 is 14 residues. The germline V gene has CDR1 KGHSH and CDR2 LQKENI. Trimming took 0 bases from V and 5 from J, leaving 9 bases between them. The CDR3 protein is CASSPPIRRDTQYF. Here the CDR3 DNA reads TGTGCCAGCTCACCACCGATCCGAAGAGATACGCAGTATTTT.

CDR3 sequence (DNA): TGTGCCAGCAGTTTACCGGGGGGATGGAATCAGCCCCAGCATTTT. Translating it yields CASSLPGGWNQPQHF. This chain uses TRBV28 with TRBJ1-5, with D perhaps matching TRBD1 (5 bases). V shed 2 bases and J shed 4 bases, with 12 bases lying between them. The CDR3 is made up of 15 amino acids. Germline V gene lookup returns CDR1 MDHEN and CDR2 SYDVKM.

V gene TRBV6-6 combines with J gene TRBJ1-2; 8 bases align to TRBD1. The CDR3 loop spans 16 amino acids. Germline CDR1 is MNHNY and CDR2 is SVGAGI (reference sequence). V lost 2 bases, J lost 6 bases, and 11 bases stayed unmatched. CDR3 DNA: TGTGCCAGCAGTTACGGCAGGGGGCGCGCGTCCCATGGCTACACCTTC. It is translated as CASSYGRGRASHGYTF.

This clonotype was seen a few times. This could be a read error, since a much larger clone is one nucleotide away. The chain joins TRBV12-3 or TRBV12-4 to TRBJ2-7; D gene uncertain. This CDR3 spans 12 amino acids. V lost 7 bases and J lost 7, with 14 bases in between. The CDR3 sequence: CASTPTPNEQYF. The CDR3 region has the DNA TGTGCCAGCACCCCTACTCCCAATGAGCAGTACTTC.

The chain has TRBV20-1 and TRBJ1-5; 7 positions agree with TRBD1. The CDR3 totals 12 residues. Per the germline V gene, CDR1 is DFQATT and CDR2 is SNEGSKA (reference sequence). CDR3 coding DNA: TGCAGGGGAGACAGGGAAGGTCAGCCCCAGCATTTT. The encoded protein is CRGDREGQPQHF.